This TCR beta chain originates from a study of blood T cell repertoires in COVID-19. Study background: Samples taken during acute and convalescent COVID-19 were collected in the United States, Italy and Spain.

The length of the CDR3 is 15 residues. Germline values: CDR1 SNHLY, CDR2 FYNNEI. V was cut by 10 bases and J by 3 bases, with 21 bases left in between. In the original analysis: Estimation of nucleated cell counts was performed using reference gene primer amplification. The protocol was immunoSEQ multiplex PCR, while the TCRdb copy is restricted to in-frame clones and leaves out a portion. D and trimming come from the DNA, and the V and J calls and clone size come from that table. The sample holds 200,000 to 250,000 clones; less than 90% are singletons and the top ten take roughly 5%. Sequencing was carried out using peripheral blood. The V call is TRBV2, the J call TRBJ1-1; D perhaps matches TRBD1 (6 bases). The receptor comes from a woman in her fifties or sixties who had recovered from COVID-19. The CDR3 DNA reads TGTGCCACCATTCGGGGGGCGGGAGGGGACACTGAAGCTTTCTTT. Protein: CATIRGAGGDTEAFF.